This T cell receptor (beta chain) was found in a study of shared clonotypes between healthy human individuals (dated by TCRdb to the early 2020s). Regarding the complete study: Three men and a couple of women, aged 18 to 49 years, made up the cohort. Leukapheresis yielded between about 0.94 and 8.9 billion PBMCs per donor. To estimate repertoire size and how much clonotypes are shared between individuals, the study performed deep sequencing of blood TCR repertoires from five healthy adults. For each donor, three plates each were used for CD4 naive and CD4 memory, two plates were used for CD8 naive, and one plate was used for CD8 memory. Different laboratories and diverse techniques were used to prepare libraries and sequence TCR repertoires, to increase sequencing depth and limit assay-specific biases.

Worth noting for this clone: Its antigen remains undetermined. The sample holds no much larger clone one base away, and base qualities are not on file.

Using the deep immunoSEQ assay, TCR CDR3 regions were amplified from genomic DNA by multiplex PCR. Genomic DNA extracted from each cell subset was distributed evenly over all wells of several immunoSEQ 96-well plates, and each plate served as one replicate. For sorted subsets, each replicate PCR was loaded with around 220 ng genomic DNA, equivalent to 25,000 to 35,000 T cell genomes. Purified libraries were quantified with a Qubit 3.0 fluorometer, sized on a Bioanalyzer 2100, and re-quantified with the KAPA Library Quantification kit. A separate single-read 150-cycle Illumina NextSeq 550 flow cell was used to sequence each immunoSEQ 96-well plate. The authors processed their data as follows. Because the immunoSEQ output included only junctional sequences and no quality scores, the filtering could not be the same as the filtering used for full-length reads. To assign V/J genes and CDR3, sequences were annotated using PyIR, a Python wrapper for IgBLAST v1.9, with IMGT germline references. Reads were filtered out if the reads had weak V/J assignments (E-value above 1e-6), no CDR3, stop codons, out-of-frame junctions, or ambiguous translated residues. V3J clonotypes were defined as sequences sharing an identical inferred V gene, J gene, and CDR3 amino acid sequence. The percentage overlap between two repertoires was calculated by dividing the number of shared unique clonotypes by the size of the smaller repertoire. RTK rarefaction, the Chao1 estimator, and Recon v2.1 estimates of unobserved clonotypes were used to assess repertoire richness. OLGA was used to compute generation probabilities for all TCRbeta clonotypes that the gDNA method yielded from a handful of donors. This immuneACCESS table, as held by TCRdb, lists in-frame sequences with V and J called but not all clones. Of the missing ones, under half trace to an unresolved V gene in checked studies; the others have no known cause. That table furnishes V, J and clone size, whereas the DNA furnished D and trimming. The sample table contains about 2 million clones; only one count was recorded for approximately 95% of them. The ten largest clones represent roughly 0.13% of the sample.

The donors were healthy, HIV-negative adults who had no recently reported acute infections or vaccinations. Every donor was a Caucasian adult residing in Nashville, Tennessee, USA. CD4+ T cells were enriched through magnetic negative selection, after which naive cells were positively selected on CD45RA and the remaining negative fraction served as the memory subset. After blood collection by leukapheresis, PBMCs were isolated using Ficoll-Histopaque density gradient centrifugation and then cryopreserved in the vapor phase of liquid nitrogen. Analytical flow cytometry was used to check the purity and quantity of each magnetically sorted T cell population. Genomic DNA was isolated from each sorted fraction and quantified by UV absorbance on a Nanodrop 2000c. Overall study outcomes, separate from this receptor: The genetic and exposure-history diversity represented was limited by the small number of donors. Incomplete sequencing was indicated by rarefaction of sorted-subset datasets, despite the large sequencing depth. Naive subsets generally had larger estimated clonotype richness than memory subsets did. Across a handful of donors, about 4.5% of naive CD4, approximately 3.6% of naive CD8, under 2.5% of memory CD4, and approximately 0.4% of memory CD8 clonotypes were shared. Compared with non-shared clonotypes, the clonotypes found in all four sorted-subset donors had higher generation probabilities. Pairwise subsampling led to the expectation that sequencing depth would affect the degree of clonotype sharing among donors. Sampling was restricted to blood, and TCR repertoires in tissues likely differ from the TCR repertoires found in blood.

V and J are truncated by 6 bases and 7 bases respectively, leaving an intervening sequence of 12 bases. The CDR3 spans 13 residues, from the cysteine through the phenylalanine. Here the CDR3 DNA is all that survives: 39 bases in frame from base 1. The germline V gene encodes CDR1 MNHNY and CDR2 SVGAGI (reference sequence). The chain is encoded by TRBV6-6 joined to TRBJ2-2, with the identity of the D gene unclear. The source of this sequence is a man younger than 35 in good health. What was sequenced was naive CD4+ T cells sorted from blood. The cell subset or site label on this specimen signifies: CD45RA+ positively selected. The CDR3 region: CASSSVGNGELFF. The DNA reads as follows: TGTGCCAGCAGCAGCGTGGGGAACGGGGAGCTGTTTTTT.